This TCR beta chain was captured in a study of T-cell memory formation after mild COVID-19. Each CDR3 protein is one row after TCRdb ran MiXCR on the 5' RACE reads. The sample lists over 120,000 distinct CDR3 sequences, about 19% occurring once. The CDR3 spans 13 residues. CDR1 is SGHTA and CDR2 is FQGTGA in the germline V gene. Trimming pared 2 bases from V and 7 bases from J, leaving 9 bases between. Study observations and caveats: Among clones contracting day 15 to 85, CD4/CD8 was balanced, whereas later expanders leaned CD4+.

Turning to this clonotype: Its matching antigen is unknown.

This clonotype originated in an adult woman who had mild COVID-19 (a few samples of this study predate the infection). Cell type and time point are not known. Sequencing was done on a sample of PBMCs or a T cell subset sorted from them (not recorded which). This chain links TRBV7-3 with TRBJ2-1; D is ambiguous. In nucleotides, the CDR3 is TGTGCCAGCAGCTTAGGGCTACCGAATGAGCAGTTCTTC. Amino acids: CASSLGLPNEQFF.